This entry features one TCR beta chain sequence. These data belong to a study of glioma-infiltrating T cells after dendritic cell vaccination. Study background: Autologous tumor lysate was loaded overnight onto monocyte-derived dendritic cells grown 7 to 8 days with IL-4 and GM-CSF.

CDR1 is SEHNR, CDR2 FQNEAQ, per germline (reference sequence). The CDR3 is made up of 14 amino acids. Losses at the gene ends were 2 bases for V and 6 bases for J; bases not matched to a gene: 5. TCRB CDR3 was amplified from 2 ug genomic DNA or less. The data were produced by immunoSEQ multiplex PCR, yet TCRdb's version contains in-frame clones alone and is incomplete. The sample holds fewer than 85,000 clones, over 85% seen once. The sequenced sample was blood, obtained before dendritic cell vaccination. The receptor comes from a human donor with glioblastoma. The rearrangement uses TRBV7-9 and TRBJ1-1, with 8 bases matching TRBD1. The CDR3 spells CASSLPGGGSEAFF. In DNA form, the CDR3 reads TGTGCCAGCAGCTTACCAGGGGGCGGCTCTGAAGCTTTCTTT.